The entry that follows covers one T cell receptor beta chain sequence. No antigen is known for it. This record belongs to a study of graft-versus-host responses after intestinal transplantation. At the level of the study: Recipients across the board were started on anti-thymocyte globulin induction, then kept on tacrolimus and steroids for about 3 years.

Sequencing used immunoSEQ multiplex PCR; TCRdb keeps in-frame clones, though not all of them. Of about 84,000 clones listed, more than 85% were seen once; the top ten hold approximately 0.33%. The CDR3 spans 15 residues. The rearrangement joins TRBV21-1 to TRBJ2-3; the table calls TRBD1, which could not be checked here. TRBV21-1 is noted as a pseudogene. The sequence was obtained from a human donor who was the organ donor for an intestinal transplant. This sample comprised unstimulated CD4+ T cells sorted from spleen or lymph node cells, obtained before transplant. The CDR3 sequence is CASSNNRVITDTQYF. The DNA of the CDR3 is TGTGCCAGCAGCAACAACAGGGTAATCACAGATACGCAGTATTTT.